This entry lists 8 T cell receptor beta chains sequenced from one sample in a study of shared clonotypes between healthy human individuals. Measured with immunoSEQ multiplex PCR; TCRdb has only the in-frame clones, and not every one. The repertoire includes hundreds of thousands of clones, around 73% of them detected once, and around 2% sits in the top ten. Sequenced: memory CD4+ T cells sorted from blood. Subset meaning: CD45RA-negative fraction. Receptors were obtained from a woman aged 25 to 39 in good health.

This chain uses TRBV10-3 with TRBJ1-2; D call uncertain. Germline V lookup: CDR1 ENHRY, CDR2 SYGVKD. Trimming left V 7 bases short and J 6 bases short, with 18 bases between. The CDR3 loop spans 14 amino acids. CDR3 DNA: TGTGCCATCAACCCCGGAAGGGTCCAGAATGGCTACACCTTC. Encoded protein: CAINPGRVQNGYTF.

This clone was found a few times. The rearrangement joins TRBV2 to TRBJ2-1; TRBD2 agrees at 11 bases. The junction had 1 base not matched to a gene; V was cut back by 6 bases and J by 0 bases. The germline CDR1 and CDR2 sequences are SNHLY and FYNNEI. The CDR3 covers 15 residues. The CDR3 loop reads CASRTSGSSYNEQFF. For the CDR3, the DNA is TGTGCCAGCAGAACTAGCGGGAGCTCCTACAATGAGCAGTTCTTC. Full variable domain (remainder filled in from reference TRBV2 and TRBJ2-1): EPEVTQTPSHQVTQMGQEVILRCVPISNHLYFYWYRQILGQKVEFLVSFYNNEISEKSEIFDDQFSVERPDGSNFTLKIRSTKLEDSAMYFCASRTSGSSYNEQFFGPGTRLTVL.

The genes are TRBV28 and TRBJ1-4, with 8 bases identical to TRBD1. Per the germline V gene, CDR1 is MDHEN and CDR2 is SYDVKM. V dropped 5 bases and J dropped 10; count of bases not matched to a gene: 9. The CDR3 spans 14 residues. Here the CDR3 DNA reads TGTGCCAGCAGTCTTGGGACAGGCGCTGGAAAACTGTTTTTT. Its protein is CASSLGTGAGKLFF.

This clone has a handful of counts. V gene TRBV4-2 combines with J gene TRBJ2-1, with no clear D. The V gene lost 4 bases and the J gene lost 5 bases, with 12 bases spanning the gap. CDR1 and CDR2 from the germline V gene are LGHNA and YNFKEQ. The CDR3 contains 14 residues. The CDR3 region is CASSPDRTNNEQFF. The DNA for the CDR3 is TGTGCCAGCAGCCCGGATCGTACTAACAATGAGCAGTTCTTC.

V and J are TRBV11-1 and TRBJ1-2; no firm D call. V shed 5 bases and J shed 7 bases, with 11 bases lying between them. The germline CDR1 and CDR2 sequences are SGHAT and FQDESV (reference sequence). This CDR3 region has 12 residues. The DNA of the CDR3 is TGTGCCAGCAGCCCCGGCAGAGGTGGCTACACCTTC. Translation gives CASSPGRGGYTF.

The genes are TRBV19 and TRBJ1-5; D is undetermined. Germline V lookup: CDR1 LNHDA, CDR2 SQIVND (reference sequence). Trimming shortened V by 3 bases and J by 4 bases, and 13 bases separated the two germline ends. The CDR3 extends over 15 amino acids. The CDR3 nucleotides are TGTGCCAGTAGTATTCGCGGCGGCCTAAATCAGCCCCAGCATTTT. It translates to CASSIRGGLNQPQHF.

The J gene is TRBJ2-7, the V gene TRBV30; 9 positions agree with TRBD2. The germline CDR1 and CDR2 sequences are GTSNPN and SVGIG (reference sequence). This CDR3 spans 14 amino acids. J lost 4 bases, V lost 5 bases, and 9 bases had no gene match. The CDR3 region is CAWEIAGDSYEQYF. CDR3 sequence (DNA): TGTGCCTGGGAAATAGCGGGAGACTCTTACGAGCAGTACTTC.

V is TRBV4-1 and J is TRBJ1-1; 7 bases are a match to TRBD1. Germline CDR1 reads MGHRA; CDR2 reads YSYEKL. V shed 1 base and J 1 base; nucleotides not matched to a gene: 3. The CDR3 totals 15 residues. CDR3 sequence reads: CASSQGDRENTEAFF. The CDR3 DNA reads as TGCGCCAGCAGCCAAGGAGACAGGGAGAACACTGAAGCTTTCTTT.